This T cell receptor beta chain was captured by sequencing in a study of blood T cells in healthy people across ages. Study-wide results and caveats: Changes seen in expanded clonotypes were possibly confounded by donor CMV status left unknown.

It was with a sample-barcoded 5' primer and a J-beta primer mix that a second PCR of about 6 to 12 cycles was run. TCRdb re-derived calls from the 5' RACE reads in MiXCR, one entry per CDR3 protein. The sample yields approximately 800,000 distinct CDR3 sequences, 50% to 65% seen once. This clonotype showed up just once. The antigen remains undetermined. CDR3 length: 14 amino acids. The ends lost 6 bases at V and 1 base at J; junction bases unmatched: 6. Germline V gene sequence: CDR1 SQVTM, CDR2 ANQGSEA. Russia was home to the donors, healthy Caucasian individuals aged about 6 to 100. Each sample yielded at least 5.5 micrograms of PBMC total RNA.

The receptor was derived from a man older than 75 in good health. The sequenced sample consisted of blood. The rearrangement uses TRBV29-1 and TRBJ1-1; TRBD1 aligns across 9 bases. CDR3 in amino acids: CSVDRGVGNTEAFF. The CDR3 DNA sequence: TGCAGCGTAGACAGGGGGGTAGGGAACACTGAAGCTTTCTTT.